This T cell receptor beta chain was documented in a study of control samples from healthy donors and cancer patients. The assay was immunoSEQ multiplex PCR, and TCRdb's table has in-frame clones only and misses some. Among 100,000 to 150,000 clones, less than 95% were seen once, and the ten largest hold just over 8.5%. This receptor was obtained from a man aged 18 to 29 in good health. The specimen was blood.

For the CDR3, the DNA is TGTGCCAGCAGTTACCCCCAGGGACAGCGGAATTCACCCCTCCACTTT. It specifies CASSYPQGQRNSPLHF. This rearrangement joins TRBV6-6 to TRBJ1-6, with 7 bases fitting TRBD1. Germline assignment: CDR1 MNHNY and CDR2 SVGAGI (reference sequence). J lost 7 bases, V lost 2 bases, and 8 bases had no gene match. This CDR3 is 16 amino acids long.